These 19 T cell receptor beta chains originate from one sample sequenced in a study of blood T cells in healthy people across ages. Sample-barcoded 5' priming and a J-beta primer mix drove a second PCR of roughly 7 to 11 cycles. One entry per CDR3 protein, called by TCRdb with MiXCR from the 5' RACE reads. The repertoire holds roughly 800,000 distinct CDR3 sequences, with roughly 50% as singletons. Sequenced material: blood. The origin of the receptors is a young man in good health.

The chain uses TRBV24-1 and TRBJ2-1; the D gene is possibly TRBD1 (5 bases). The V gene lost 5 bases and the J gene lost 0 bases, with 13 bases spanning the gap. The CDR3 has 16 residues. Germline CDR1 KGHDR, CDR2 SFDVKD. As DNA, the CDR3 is TGTGCCACCAGTGCCCAGGGCAGTCGCTCCTACAATGAGCAGTTCTTC. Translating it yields CATSAQGSRSYNEQFF.

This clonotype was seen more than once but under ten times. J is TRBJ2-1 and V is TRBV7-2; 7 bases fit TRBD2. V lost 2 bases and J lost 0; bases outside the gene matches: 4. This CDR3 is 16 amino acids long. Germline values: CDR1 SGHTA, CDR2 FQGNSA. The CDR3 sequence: CASSLQAGFSYNEQFF. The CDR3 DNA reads TGTGCCAGCAGCTTACAAGCGGGATTCTCCTACAATGAGCAGTTCTTC.

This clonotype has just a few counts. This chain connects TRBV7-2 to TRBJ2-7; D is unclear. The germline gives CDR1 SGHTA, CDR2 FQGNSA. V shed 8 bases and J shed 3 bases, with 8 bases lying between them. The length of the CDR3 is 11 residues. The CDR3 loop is CASRLYYEQYF. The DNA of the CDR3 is TGTGCCAGCCGTCTTTACTACGAGCAGTACTTC.

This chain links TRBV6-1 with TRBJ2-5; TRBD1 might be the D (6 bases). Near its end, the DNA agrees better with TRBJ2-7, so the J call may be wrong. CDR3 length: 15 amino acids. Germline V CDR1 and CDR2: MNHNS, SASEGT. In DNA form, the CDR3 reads TGTGCCAGCAGTGAATCTCGTGGACAGTCCTACGAGCAGTACTTC. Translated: CASSESRGQSYEQYF.

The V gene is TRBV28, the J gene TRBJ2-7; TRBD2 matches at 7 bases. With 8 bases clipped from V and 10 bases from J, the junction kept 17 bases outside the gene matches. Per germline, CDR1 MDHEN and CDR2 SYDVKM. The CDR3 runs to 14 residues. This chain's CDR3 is CASGAQAGWITQYF. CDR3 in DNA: TGTGCCAGCGGCGCCCAAGCGGGATGGATTACCCAGTACTTC.

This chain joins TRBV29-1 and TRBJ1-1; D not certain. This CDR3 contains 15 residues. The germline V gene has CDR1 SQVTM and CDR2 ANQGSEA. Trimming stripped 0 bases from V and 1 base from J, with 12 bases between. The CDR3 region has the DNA TGCAGCGTTGAAGAGTTTGGGAGAGGGAACACTGAAGCTTTCTTT. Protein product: CSVEEFGRGNTEAFF. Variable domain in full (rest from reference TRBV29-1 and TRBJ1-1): SAVISQKPSRDICQRGTSLTIQCQVDSQVTMMFWYRQQPGQSLTLIATANQGSEATYESGFVIDKFPISRPNLTFSTLTVSNMSPEDSSIYLCSVEEFGRGNTEAFFGQGTRLTVV.

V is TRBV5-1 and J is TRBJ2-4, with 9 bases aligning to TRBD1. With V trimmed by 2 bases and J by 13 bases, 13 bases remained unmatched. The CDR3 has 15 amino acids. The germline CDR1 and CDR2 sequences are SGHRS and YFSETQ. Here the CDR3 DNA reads TGCGCCAGCAGCTTTGAACCGGGACAGGGTGGAGAGCAGTACTTC. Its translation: CASSFEPGQGGEQYF.

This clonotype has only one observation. CDR3 DNA: TGTGCCAGCAGTGCCCCCGGACAGGGACTGACTGAAGCTTTCTTT. Protein: CASSAPGQGLTEAFF. The chain carries TRBV6-6 and TRBJ1-1; 8 bases align to TRBD1. Germline CDR1 and CDR2: MNHNY and SVGAGI (reference sequence). The CDR3 consists of 15 residues. Unmatched junction bases numbered 10, after V lost 5 bases and J lost 5 bases.

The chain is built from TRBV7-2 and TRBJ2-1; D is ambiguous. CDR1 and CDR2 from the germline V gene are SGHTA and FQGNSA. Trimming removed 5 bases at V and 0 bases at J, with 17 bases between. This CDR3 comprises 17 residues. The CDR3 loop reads CASSLPLADSSYNEQFF. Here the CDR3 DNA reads TGTGCCAGCAGCCTCCCGTTGGCCGATAGCTCCTACAATGAGCAGTTCTTC.

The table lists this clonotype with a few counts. This chain's CDR3 is CASSLAGLAGDTDTQYF. CDR3 nucleotide sequence: TGTGCCAGCAGCCTCGCCGGACTAGCGGGGGACACAGATACGCAGTATTTT. The chain combines TRBV4-2 with TRBJ2-3; 13 bases line up with TRBD2. V dropped 4 bases and J dropped 2; count of bases not matched to a gene: 6. The CDR3 runs 17 residues. From germline, CDR1 is LGHNA and CDR2 YNFKEQ.

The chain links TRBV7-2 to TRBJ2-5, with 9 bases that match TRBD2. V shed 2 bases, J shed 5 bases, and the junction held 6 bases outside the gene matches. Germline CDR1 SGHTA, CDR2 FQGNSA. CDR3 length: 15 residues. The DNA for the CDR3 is TGTGCCAGCAGCTTAATGGCTAGCGGGGATGAGACCCAGTACTTC. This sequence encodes CASSLMASGDETQYF.

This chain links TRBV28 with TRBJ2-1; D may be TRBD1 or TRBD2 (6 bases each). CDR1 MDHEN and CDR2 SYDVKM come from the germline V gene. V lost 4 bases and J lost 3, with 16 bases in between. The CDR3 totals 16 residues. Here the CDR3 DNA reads TGTGCCAGCAGTTCCCAAGGGGGGTTTCTCTACAATGAGCAGTTCTTC. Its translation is CASSSQGGFLYNEQFF.

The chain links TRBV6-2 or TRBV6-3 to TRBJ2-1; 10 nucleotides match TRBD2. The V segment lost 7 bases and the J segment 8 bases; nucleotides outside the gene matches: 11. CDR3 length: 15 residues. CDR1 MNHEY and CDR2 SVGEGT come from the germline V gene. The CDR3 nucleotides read TGTGCCAGCAATCAAGCGAGCGGGAGGGTCGATGAGCAGTTCTTC. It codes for CASNQASGRVDEQFF.

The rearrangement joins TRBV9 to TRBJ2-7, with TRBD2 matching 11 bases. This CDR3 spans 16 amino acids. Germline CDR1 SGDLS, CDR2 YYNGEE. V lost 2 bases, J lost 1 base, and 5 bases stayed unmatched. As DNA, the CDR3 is TGTGCCAGCAGCGTGTCCGGGACTAGCGGTTCCTACGAGCAGTACTTC. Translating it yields CASSVSGTSGSYEQYF.

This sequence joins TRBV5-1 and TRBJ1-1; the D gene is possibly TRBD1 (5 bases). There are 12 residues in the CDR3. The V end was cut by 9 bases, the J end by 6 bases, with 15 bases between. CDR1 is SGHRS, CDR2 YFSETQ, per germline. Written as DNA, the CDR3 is TGCGCCACCTCCCCCGGGGGGGCTGAAGCTTTCTTT. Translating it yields CATSPGGAEAFF.

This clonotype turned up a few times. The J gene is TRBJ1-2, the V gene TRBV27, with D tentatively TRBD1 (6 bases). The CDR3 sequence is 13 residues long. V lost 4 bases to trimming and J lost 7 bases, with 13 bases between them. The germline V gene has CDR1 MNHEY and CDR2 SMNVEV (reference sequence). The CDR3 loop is CASSSTGFGGYTF. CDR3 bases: TGTGCCAGCAGTTCCACAGGGTTTGGTGGCTACACCTTC.

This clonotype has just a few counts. This chain's CDR3 is CASFDIQGNPEAFF. CDR3 bases: TGTGCCAGTTTTGATATACAGGGAAATCCTGAAGCTTTCTTT. The chain couples TRBV6-2 or TRBV6-3 to TRBJ1-1; TRBD1 is a possible D gene (6 bases). This CDR3 has 14 amino acids. Trimming took off 9 bases at V and 6 bases at J, with 20 bases between the two ends. The germline V gene encodes CDR1 MNHEY and CDR2 SVGEGT.

The CDR3 is CASSLQGSTYEQYF. The CDR3 DNA reads as TGTGCCAGCAGCCTACAGGGTTCCACCTACGAGCAGTACTTC. The chain joins TRBV7-6 to TRBJ2-7; maybe TRBD1 (6 bases). Looked up from germline, CDR1 is SGHVS and CDR2 is FNYEAQ. CDR3 length: 14 residues. V was trimmed by 5 bases and J by 2 bases, leaving 13 bases between them. The variable domain in full, with the rest retrieved from reference TRBV7-6 and TRBJ2-7, is GAGVSQSPRYKVTKRGQDVALRCDPISGHVSLYWYRQALGQGPEFLTYFNYEAQQDKSGLPNDRFSAERPEGSISTLTIQRTEQRDSAMYRCASSLQGSTYEQYFGPGTRLTVT.

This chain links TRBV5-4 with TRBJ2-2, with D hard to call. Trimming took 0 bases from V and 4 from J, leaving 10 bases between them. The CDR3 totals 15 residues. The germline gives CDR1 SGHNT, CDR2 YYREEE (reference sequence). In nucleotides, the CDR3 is TGTGCCAGCAGCTTGGGGGCAGGTCCCACCGGGGAGCTGTTTTTT. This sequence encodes CASSLGAGPTGELFF.